This T cell receptor beta chain comes out of a study of neurological immune-mediated disorders. Whole-study findings and limits: Whereas HTLV-1-associated myelopathy showed the most TCR clonal expansion, multiple sclerosis showed the least, with levels below those of healthy controls. The expanded clones of different subjects shared no CDR3 amino acid sequences (suggesting private repertoires in all groups).

This CDR3 comprises 16 residues. The J segment lost 4 bases and the V segment lost 3 bases, leaving 7 bases of the junction unmatched. Germline V CDR1 and CDR2: LGHNA, YNFKEQ. Ten or more counts support this clonotype. Its target is unknown. Synthesis of cDNA was performed by 5'RACE using 10-nucleotide random UMIs. In each sequencing run, over 160 million TCR-beta sequences were generated from 15-18 subjects. TCRdb re-analysed the 5' RACE reads in MiXCR, keeping a single row per CDR3 protein. This table has roughly 25,000 distinct CDR3 sequences, roughly 6.3% appearing once. The chain couples TRBV4-2 to TRBJ2-1, with TRBD2 matching 9 bases. Sequencing input: PBMCs. The TCR originated in a woman in her thirties or forties in good health. This CDR3 reads CASSQGWTSAYNEQFF. CDR3 bases: TGTGCCAGCAGCCAGGGTTGGACTAGCGCATACAATGAGCAGTTCTTC.